The 2 T cell receptor beta chains listed next were all sequenced from one sample in a study of T cell responses to AZD1222 COVID-19 vaccine. Method: immunoSEQ multiplex PCR; TCRdb's copy keeps in-frame clones and lacks some. This table has fewer than 120,000 clones, about 88% appearing once. The sequencing here drew on peripheral blood, taken on day 0 of AZD1222 vaccination. The source is an adult in good health.

This chain links TRBV27 with TRBJ1-5; a possible D gene is TRBD1 (5 bases). The germline gives CDR1 MNHEY, CDR2 SMNVEV (reference sequence). The CDR3 extends over 13 amino acids. V dropped 8 bases and J dropped 2 bases, with 10 bases sitting between them. CDR3 residues: CASQGYGNQPQHF. CDR3 in DNA: TGTGCCAGCCAGGGTTATGGCAATCAGCCCCAGCATTTT.

The chain couples TRBV5-1 to TRBJ2-7; no clear D gene. Germline V gene data show CDR1 as SGHRS and CDR2 as YFSETQ. Trimming pared 4 bases from V and 3 bases from J, leaving 14 bases between. There are 14 residues in the CDR3. In DNA form, the CDR3 reads TGCGCCAGCAGCCCTGGGAAAGGTTACTACGAGCAGTACTTC. Its protein is CASSPGKGYYEQYF.